Below, 24 T cell receptor beta chains from the same sample are listed, as sequenced in a study of radiation and T cells in renal cell carcinoma. The repertoire was sequenced with immunoSEQ multiplex PCR; TCRdb's copy has only in-frame clones and lacks some. The profile shows some 120,000 clones, around 90% of them singletons. Documented time point: blood 2 weeks post-SBRT. Treatment specified: 15 Gy SBRT to primary tumor, nephrectomy 4 weeks later. Source: blood, taken from a patient whose treatment included radiotherapy and nephrectomy. These receptors all come from a woman in her 70s with renal cell carcinoma.

This clone showed up just a few times. The V call is TRBV7-6, the J call TRBJ1-1; D uncertain. This CDR3 is 14 amino acids long. V shed 0 bases and J shed 1 base, with 6 bases lying between them. Germline V gives CDR1 SGHVS, CDR2 FNYEAQ. The CDR3 sequence is CASSLAAGNTEAFF. The CDR3 coding sequence is TGTGCCAGCAGCTTAGCCGCAGGGAACACTGAAGCTTTCTTT.

V is TRBV27 and J is TRBJ2-7; 7 positions match TRBD2. V shed 4 bases and J 7 bases; nucleotides not matched to a gene: 4. The CDR3 consists of 12 residues. Germline loops: CDR1 MNHEY, CDR2 SMNVEV (reference sequence). The CDR3 coding sequence is TGTGCCAGCAGTTCGGGGGGTAAAGAGCAGTACTTC. It codes for CASSSGGKEQYF.

This rearrangement joins TRBV5-6 to TRBJ1-6, with a tentative D call TRBD1 (6 bases). This CDR3 has 16 residues. Per germline, CDR1 SGHDT and CDR2 YYEEEE. V lost 1 base to trimming and J lost 1 base, with 9 bases between them. The CDR3 sequence: CASSLTRGSYNSPLHF. The CDR3 nucleotides are TGTGCCAGCAGCTTGACAAGGGGGTCCTATAATTCACCCCTCCACTTT.

This chain connects TRBV19 to TRBJ1-2, with a possible D match to TRBD1 (5 bases). The CDR3 is 14 residues long. V gave up 4 bases and J gave up 6 bases, with 15 bases separating them. Per germline, CDR1 LNHDA and CDR2 SQIVND (reference sequence). The CDR3 coding sequence is TGTGCCAGTAGTAGCCCCCACAGGCGAGATGGCTACACCTTC. Translation gives CASSSPHRRDGYTF.

The chain combines TRBV27 with TRBJ2-2, with 7 bases matching TRBD1. CDR3 size: 17 residues. V trimming: 5 bases; J trimming: 7 bases; junction bases outside the gene matches: 16. Germline-derived CDR1 and CDR2 are MNHEY and SMNVEV (reference sequence). The CDR3 spells CASSPRTDRVRGGELFF. CDR3 nucleotides: TGTGCCAGCAGTCCACGCACCGACAGGGTTCGGGGCGGGGAGCTGTTTTTT.

The chain carries TRBV30 and TRBJ2-7; 9 bases map to TRBD1. This CDR3 is 14 amino acids long. V shed 0 bases and J 5 bases; nucleotides not matched to a gene: 5. The V gene's germline CDR1 is GTSNPN and CDR2 SVGIG (reference sequence). CDR3 DNA sequence: TGTGCCTGGAGTGTCGGACAGGGGACCCACGAGCAGTACTTC. This codes for CAWSVGQGTHEQYF.

The gene calls are TRBV4-2 and TRBJ2-1; 11 nucleotides agree with TRBD2. Germline CDR1 reads LGHNA; CDR2 reads YNFKEQ. Trimming removed 1 base from V and 3 bases from J; junction bases left unmatched: 5. This CDR3 spans 17 amino acids. The CDR3 spells CASSQVAGTSGYNEQFF. For the CDR3, the DNA is TGTGCCAGCAGCCAAGTCGCCGGGACTAGCGGCTACAATGAGCAGTTCTTC.

CDR3: CAWRNYGTPNTEAFF. DNA of the CDR3: TGTGCCTGGAGAAATTACGGGACACCCAACACTGAAGCTTTCTTT. The rearrangement links TRBV30 to TRBJ1-1; a possible D gene is TRBD1 (6 bases). CDR1 is GTSNPN and CDR2 is SVGIG in the germline V gene (reference sequence). CDR3 length: 15 amino acids. The V end was cut by 3 bases, the J end by 2 bases, with 16 bases between.

The chain joins TRBV5-1 to TRBJ2-2, with 11 bases that match TRBD1. The junction had 9 bases not matched to a gene; V was cut back by 4 bases and J by 7 bases. Germline V CDR1 and CDR2: SGHRS, YFSETQ. This CDR3 is built from 16 residues. The CDR3 loop reads CASSGDRGKSVGELFF. The CDR3 DNA reads as TGCGCCAGCAGCGGGGACAGGGGGAAATCAGTCGGGGAGCTGTTTTTT.

The chain has TRBV27 and TRBJ2-3, with 9 bases that match TRBD2. V lost 5 bases, J lost 1 base, and 10 bases stayed unmatched. The CDR3 sequence is 17 residues long. Looked up from germline, CDR1 is MNHEY and CDR2 is SMNVEV (reference sequence). The CDR3 DNA follows: TGTGCCAGCAGTCCCTTCGGCGGGGGGGCCGGCACAGATACGCAGTATTTT. Encoded protein: CASSPFGGGAGTDTQYF.

This clone has a handful of counts. This chain uses TRBV5-4 with TRBJ1-1; TRBD1 might be the D (5 bases). Trimming removed 0 bases from V and 2 bases from J, with 14 bases in between. CDR1 and CDR2 (germline): SGHNT, YYREEE (reference sequence). The CDR3 extends over 16 amino acids. As DNA, the CDR3 is TGTGCCAGCAGCTTGGTCGGAGGGACGGGAAACACTGAAGCTTTCTTT. This translates into CASSLVGGTGNTEAFF.

This clone is a singleton in its sample. This chain links TRBV6-6 with TRBJ1-1; a possible D gene is TRBD1 (6 bases). Between the trimmed V and J ends, which lost 0 bases and 4 bases, there was a span of 15 bases. The CDR3 sequence is 16 residues long. In germline, CDR1 is MNHNY, CDR2 SVGAGI (reference sequence). CDR3 in DNA: TGTGCCAGCAGTTACTCCAAGAGGATAGGGGGCACTGAAGCTTTCTTT. This gives the protein CASSYSKRIGGTEAFF.

This sequence joins TRBV5-4 and TRBJ1-1; weak D call: TRBD1 (5 bases). This CDR3 region has 15 residues. Trimming pared 0 bases from V and 3 bases from J, leaving 12 bases between. The germline V gene encodes CDR1 SGHNT and CDR2 YYREEE (reference sequence). The CDR3 bases are TGTGCCAGCAGCTTGGTTGGGGGTCAGTACACTGAAGCTTTCTTT. This translates into CASSLVGGQYTEAFF.

The chain uses TRBV25-1 and TRBJ2-5, with 8 bases aligning to TRBD1. V shed 0 bases, J shed 3 bases, and the junction held 12 bases outside the gene matches. This CDR3 comprises 18 residues. Germline CDR1 reads MGHDK; CDR2 reads SYGVNS. Here the CDR3 reads CASSEYPSKTGDKETQYF. CDR3 bases: TGTGCCAGCAGTGAATATCCATCTAAGACAGGGGACAAAGAGACCCAGTACTTC.

The chain links TRBV5-1 to TRBJ1-6; 9 bases match TRBD1. V gave up 3 bases and J gave up 10 bases; unmatched junction bases: 8. CDR3 size: 15 residues. Germline-derived CDR1 and CDR2 are SGHRS and YFSETQ. CDR3 in amino acids: CASSSGDRADSPLHF. The CDR3 bases are TGCGCCAGCAGCTCGGGGGACAGGGCTGACTCACCCCTCCACTTT.

The chain combines TRBV11-2 with TRBJ1-1; D unresolved. Trimming took 1 base from V and 3 from J, leaving 6 bases between them. CDR3 length equals 13 residues. The germline CDR1 and CDR2 sequences are SGHAT and FQNNGV. The CDR3 loop reads CASSLVRDTEAFF. CDR3 DNA: TGTGCCAGCAGCTTAGTCCGGGACACTGAAGCTTTCTTT.

This chain connects TRBV25-1 to TRBJ2-1; 8 bases align to TRBD2. CDR3 length: 16 residues. The J segment lost 5 bases and the V segment lost 3 bases, leaving 9 bases of the junction unmatched. Germline V gene lookup returns CDR1 MGHDK and CDR2 SYGVNS. CDR3 residues: CASSDGSGGANNEQFF. In nucleotides, the CDR3 is TGTGCCAGCAGTGATGGGAGCGGGGGAGCTAACAATGAGCAGTTCTTC.

The count of this clone is one. The chain uses TRBV7-2 and TRBJ1-2, with D tentatively TRBD1 (5 bases). Trimming took 5 bases from V and 4 from J, leaving 14 bases between them. CDR1 and CDR2 (germline): SGHTA, FQGNSA. This CDR3 is 14 amino acids long. The CDR3 spells CASSRQGGGYGYTF. The CDR3, as DNA: TGTGCCAGCAGCCGTCAGGGCGGGGGCTATGGCTACACCTTC.

V and J are TRBV27 and TRBJ1-6; D may be TRBD1 (6 bases). In germline, CDR1 is MNHEY, CDR2 SMNVEV (reference sequence). The CDR3 contains 17 residues. V lost 9 bases and J lost 5, with 23 bases in between. The CDR3 protein is CASRAGRQARDNSPLHF. DNA of the CDR3: TGTGCCAGTAGGGCGGGGAGACAGGCGAGGGATAATTCACCCCTCCACTTT.

This clone was picked up a small number of times. The V call is TRBV6-5, the J call TRBJ1-1, with a weak D call TRBD1 (5 bases). Germline V gene lookup returns CDR1 MNHEY and CDR2 SVGAGI. V lost 5 bases to trimming and J lost 3 bases, with 13 bases between them. This CDR3 region has 14 residues. CDR3 region: CASSPPLRDTEAFF. CDR3 coding DNA: TGTGCCAGCAGTCCCCCCCTCAGGGACACTGAAGCTTTCTTT.

The V and J genes are TRBV27 and TRBJ2-3, with D maybe TRBD1 (5 bases). V lost 4 bases and J 2 bases, leaving 7 bases between the germline ends. Germline values: CDR1 MNHEY, CDR2 SMNVEV (reference sequence). The CDR3 spans 13 residues. The CDR3 here is CASSSRATDTQYF. Written as DNA, the CDR3 is TGTGCCAGCAGTTCCAGGGCCACAGATACGCAGTATTTT.

J is TRBJ2-1 and V is TRBV7-6; weak D call: TRBD1 (6 bases). V lost 5 bases to trimming and J lost 4 bases, with 9 bases between them. CDR1 and CDR2 from the germline V gene are SGHVS and FNYEAQ. The CDR3 is 13 amino acids. The CDR3 DNA reads TGTGCCAGCAGCACCGGGACATACAATGAGCAGTTCTTC. Amino acid sequence: CASSTGTYNEQFF.

The gene calls are TRBV28 and TRBJ2-5; a weak D match, TRBD2 (6 bases). V was cut by 10 bases and J by 4 bases, with 16 bases left in between. Per germline, CDR1 MDHEN and CDR2 SYDVKM. CDR3 length equals 13 residues. CDR3 sequence reads: CAIPTGDGETQYF. The DNA of the CDR3 is TGTGCCATCCCTACGGGGGACGGAGAGACCCAGTACTTC.

This rearrangement joins TRBV7-6 to TRBJ2-5; either TRBD1 or TRBD2 may fit D (6 bases each). The length of the CDR3 is 15 residues. The V end was cut by 7 bases, the J end by 5 bases, with 20 bases between. Germline assignment: CDR1 SGHVS and CDR2 FNYEAQ. The CDR3 loop is CASTFSEGGRETQYF. The DNA for the CDR3 is TGTGCCAGCACCTTCTCAGAGGGGGGAAGGGAGACCCAGTACTTC.